A selection of T cell receptor beta chains follows, all from one sample in a study of cytomegalovirus exposure and HLA in healthy donors. Sequenced by immunoSEQ multiplex PCR; TCRdb stores in-frame clones only, minus some. The sample yields around 150,000 clones, roughly 71% seen once. Sequencing was done on a sample of PBMCs. The receptors were gathered from a middle-aged woman in good health and CMV-seronegative. The CDR3 runs from the conserved cysteine through the conserved F or W. A D gene is named only where the DNA matches it firmly. Clone sizes are given selectively: once, few, many, or a class where the clone is expanded.

TRBJ1-6 | - | - | 16 | TRBV4-2 | CASSQQVSSYNSPLHF | TGTGCCAGCAGCCAGCAGGTTAGCTCCTATAATTCACCCCTCCACTTT
TRBJ1-6 | TRBD1 | - | 18 | TRBV5-1 | CASSLAGTGRTYNSPLHF | TGCGCCAGCAGCTTGGCCGGGACAGGGAGGACCTATAATTCACCCCTCCACTTT
TRBJ2-3 | TRBD2 | - | 14 | TRBV5-1 | CASSLAAGTDTQYF | TGCGCCAGCAGCCTAGCGGCTGGTACAGATACGCAGTATTTT
TRBJ1-2 | TRBD1 | - | 16 | TRBV9 | CASRRTGGKAGYGYTF | TGTGCCAGCAGGAGGACAGGGGGCAAGGCTGGCTATGGCTACACCTTC
TRBJ1-1 | - | few | 14 | TRBV25-1 | CASSQMGSGTEAFF | TGTGCCAGCAGTCAAATGGGGAGCGGGACTGAAGCTTTCTTT
TRBJ1-1 | - | - | 15 | TRBV28 | CASSTPQQGHTEAFF | TGTGCCAGCAGTACACCCCAACAGGGACATACTGAAGCTTTCTTT
TRBJ2-3 | - | once | 14 | TRBV5-1 | CASRTDSSTDTQYF | TGCGCCAGTCGGACAGACAGTAGCACAGATACGCAGTATTTT
TRBJ2-2 | TRBD1 | - | 16 | TRBV28 | CASTNPGTGKAGELFF | TGTGCCAGCACCAACCCCGGGACAGGGAAGGCCGGGGAGCTGTTTTTT
TRBJ1-6 | - | - | 15 | TRBV10-3 | CAISESLAVNSPLHF | TGTGCCATCAGTGAGTCCCTAGCAGTGAATTCACCCCTCCACTTT
TRBJ2-3 | TRBD2 | - | 17 | TRBV10-3 | CAISGWGLAGGTDTQYF | TGTGCCATCAGTGGGTGGGGACTAGCGGGGGGCACAGATACGCAGTATTTT
TRBJ1-1 | - | - | 13 | TRBV9 | CASSVDRNTEAFF | TGTGCCAGCAGCGTAGACAGGAACACTGAAGCTTTCTTT